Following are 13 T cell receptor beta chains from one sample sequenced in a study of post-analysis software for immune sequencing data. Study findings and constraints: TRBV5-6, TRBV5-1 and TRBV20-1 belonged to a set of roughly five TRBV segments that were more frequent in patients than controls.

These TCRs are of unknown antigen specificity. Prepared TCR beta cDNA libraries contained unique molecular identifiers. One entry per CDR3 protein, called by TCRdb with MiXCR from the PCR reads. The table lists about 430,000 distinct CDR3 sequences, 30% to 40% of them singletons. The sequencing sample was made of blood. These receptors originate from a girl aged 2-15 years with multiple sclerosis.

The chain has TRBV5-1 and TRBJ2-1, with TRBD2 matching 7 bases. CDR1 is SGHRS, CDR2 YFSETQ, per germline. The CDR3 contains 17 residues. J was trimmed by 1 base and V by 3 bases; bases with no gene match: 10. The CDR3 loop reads CASSYVPHGRSYNEQFF. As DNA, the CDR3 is TGCGCCAGCAGCTATGTCCCCCACGGGAGGTCCTACAATGAGCAGTTCTTC.

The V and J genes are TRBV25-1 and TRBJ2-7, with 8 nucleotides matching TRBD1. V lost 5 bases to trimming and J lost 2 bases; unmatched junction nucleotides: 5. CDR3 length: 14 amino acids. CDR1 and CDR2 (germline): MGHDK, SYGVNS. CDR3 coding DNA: TGTGCCAGCAGTCGGACAGGGACGACCTACGAGCAGTACTTC. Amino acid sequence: CASSRTGTTYEQYF.

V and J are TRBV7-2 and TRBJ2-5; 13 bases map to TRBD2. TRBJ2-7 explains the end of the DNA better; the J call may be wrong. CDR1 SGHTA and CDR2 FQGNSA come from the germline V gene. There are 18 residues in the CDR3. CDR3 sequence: CASSLEVAGLAGDYEQYF. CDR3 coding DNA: TGTGCCAGCAGCTTAGAAGTCGCCGGACTAGCGGGAGATTACGAGCAGTACTTC.

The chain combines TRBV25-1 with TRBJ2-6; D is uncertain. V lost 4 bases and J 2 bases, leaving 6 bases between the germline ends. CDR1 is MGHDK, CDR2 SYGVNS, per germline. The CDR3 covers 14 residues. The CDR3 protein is CASSGGTGANVLTF. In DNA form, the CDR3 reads TGTGCCAGCAGTGGGGGTACTGGGGCCAACGTCCTGACTTTC.

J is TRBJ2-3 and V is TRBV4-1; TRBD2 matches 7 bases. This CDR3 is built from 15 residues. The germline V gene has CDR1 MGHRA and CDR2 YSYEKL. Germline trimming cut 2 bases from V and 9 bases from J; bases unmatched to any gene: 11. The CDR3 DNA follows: TGCGCCAGCAGCCAATGGGGGGAGGGCGGCGCGACGCAGTATTTT. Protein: CASSQWGEGGATQYF.

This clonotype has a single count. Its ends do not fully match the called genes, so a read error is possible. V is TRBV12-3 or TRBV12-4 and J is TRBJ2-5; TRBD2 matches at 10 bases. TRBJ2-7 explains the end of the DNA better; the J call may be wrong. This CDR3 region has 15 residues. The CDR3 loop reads CAGSLVASGSHEQYF. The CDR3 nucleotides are TGTGCCGGCAGTTTGGTGGCTAGCGGGAGCCACGAGCAGTACTTC.

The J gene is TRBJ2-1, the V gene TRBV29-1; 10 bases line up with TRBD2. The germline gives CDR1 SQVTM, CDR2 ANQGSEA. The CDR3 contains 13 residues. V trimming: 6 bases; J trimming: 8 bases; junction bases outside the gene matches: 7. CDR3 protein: CSVERLAGDEQFF. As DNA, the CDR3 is TGCAGCGTCGAACGACTAGCGGGCGATGAGCAGTTCTTC.

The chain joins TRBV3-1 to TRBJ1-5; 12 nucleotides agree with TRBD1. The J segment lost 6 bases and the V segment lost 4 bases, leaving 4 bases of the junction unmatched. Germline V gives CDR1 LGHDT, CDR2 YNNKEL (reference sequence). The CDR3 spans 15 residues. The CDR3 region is CASSPGQGASQPQHF. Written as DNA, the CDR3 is TGTGCCAGCAGCCCGGGACAGGGGGCGAGTCAGCCCCAGCATTTT.

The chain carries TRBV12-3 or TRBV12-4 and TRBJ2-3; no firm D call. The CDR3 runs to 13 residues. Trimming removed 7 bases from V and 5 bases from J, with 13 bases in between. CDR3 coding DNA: TGTGCCAGCAACCGAGTGTGGAGAGATACGCAGTATTTT. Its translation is CASNRVWRDTQYF.

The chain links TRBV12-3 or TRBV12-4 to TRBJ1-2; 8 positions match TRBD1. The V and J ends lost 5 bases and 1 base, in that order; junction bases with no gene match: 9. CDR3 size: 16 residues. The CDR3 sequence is CASSPETGANNYGYTF. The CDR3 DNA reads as TGTGCCAGCAGTCCGGAGACAGGGGCGAATAACTATGGCTACACCTTC.

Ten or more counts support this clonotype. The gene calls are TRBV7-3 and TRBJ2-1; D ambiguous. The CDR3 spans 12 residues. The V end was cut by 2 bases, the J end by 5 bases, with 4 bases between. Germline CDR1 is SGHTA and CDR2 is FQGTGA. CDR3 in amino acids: CASSLDNNEQFF. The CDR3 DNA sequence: TGTGCCAGCAGCTTAGATAACAATGAGCAGTTCTTC.

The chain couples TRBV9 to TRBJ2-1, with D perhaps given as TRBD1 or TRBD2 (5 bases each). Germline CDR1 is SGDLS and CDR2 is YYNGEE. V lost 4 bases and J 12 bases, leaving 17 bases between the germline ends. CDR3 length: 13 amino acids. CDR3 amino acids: CASSTGTTAGQFF. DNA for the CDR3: TGTGCCAGCAGCACCGGGACGACAGCCGGGCAGTTCTTC.

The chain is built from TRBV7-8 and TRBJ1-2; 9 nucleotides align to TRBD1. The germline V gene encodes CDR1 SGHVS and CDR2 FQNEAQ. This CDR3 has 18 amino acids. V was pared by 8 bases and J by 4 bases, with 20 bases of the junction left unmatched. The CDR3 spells CASCPLRDREGRGYGYTF. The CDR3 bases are TGTGCCAGCTGCCCCCTCCGGGACAGGGAGGGTCGTGGCTATGGCTACACCTTC.